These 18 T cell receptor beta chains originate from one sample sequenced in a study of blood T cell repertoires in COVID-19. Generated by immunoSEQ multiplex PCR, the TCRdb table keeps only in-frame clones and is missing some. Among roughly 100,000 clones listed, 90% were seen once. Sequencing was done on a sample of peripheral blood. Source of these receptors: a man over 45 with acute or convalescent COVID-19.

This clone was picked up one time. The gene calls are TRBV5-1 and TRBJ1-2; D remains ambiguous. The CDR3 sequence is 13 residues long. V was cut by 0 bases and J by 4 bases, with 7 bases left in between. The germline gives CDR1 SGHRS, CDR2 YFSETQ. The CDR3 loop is CASSLDSPYGYTF. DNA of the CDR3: TGCGCCAGCAGCTTGGACAGTCCCTATGGCTACACCTTC. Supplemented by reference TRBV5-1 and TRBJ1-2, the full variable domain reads KAGVTQTPRYLIKTRGQQVTLSCSPISGHRSVSWYQQTPGQGLQFLFEYFSETQRNKGNFPGRFSGRQFSNSRSEMNVSTLELGDSALYLCASSLDSPYGYTFGSGTRLTVV.

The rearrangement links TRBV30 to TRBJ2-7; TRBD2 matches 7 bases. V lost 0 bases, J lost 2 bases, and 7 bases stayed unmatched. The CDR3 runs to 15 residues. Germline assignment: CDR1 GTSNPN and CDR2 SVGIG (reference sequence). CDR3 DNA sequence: TGTGCCTGGAGTGTCGAGTGGCGGGGGACCTACGAGCAGTACTTC. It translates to CAWSVEWRGTYEQYF.

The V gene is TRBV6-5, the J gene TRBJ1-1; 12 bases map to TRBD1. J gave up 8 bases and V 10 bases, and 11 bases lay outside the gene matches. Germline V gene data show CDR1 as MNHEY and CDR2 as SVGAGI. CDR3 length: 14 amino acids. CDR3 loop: CAISPGQGASEAFF. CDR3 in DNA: TGTGCCATCTCTCCGGGACAGGGGGCGTCGGAAGCTTTCTTT.

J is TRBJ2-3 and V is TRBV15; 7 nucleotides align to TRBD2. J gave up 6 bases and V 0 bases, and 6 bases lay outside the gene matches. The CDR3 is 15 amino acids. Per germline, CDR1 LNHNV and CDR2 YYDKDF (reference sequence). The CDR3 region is CATSREREGRDTQYF. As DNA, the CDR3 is TGTGCCACCAGCAGAGAAAGGGAGGGGCGCGATACGCAGTATTTT.

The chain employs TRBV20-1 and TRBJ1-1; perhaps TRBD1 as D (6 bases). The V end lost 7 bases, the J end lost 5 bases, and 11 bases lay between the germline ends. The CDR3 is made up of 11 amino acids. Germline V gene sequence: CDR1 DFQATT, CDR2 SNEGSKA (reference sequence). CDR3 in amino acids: CSVTGWTEAFF. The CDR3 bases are TGCAGTGTTACAGGGTGGACTGAAGCTTTCTTT.

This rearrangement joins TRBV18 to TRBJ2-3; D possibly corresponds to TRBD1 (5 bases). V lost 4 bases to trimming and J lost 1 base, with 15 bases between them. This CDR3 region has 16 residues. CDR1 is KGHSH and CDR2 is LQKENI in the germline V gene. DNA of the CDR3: TGTGCCAGCTCACGGGTGAGGCAGGGCGGCACAGATACGCAGTATTTT. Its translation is CASSRVRQGGTDTQYF.

The CDR3 coding sequence is TGTGCCAGCAGTTTCCAGGGGGAAGGGGAAAAACTGTTTTTT. Translating it yields CASSFQGEGEKLFF. The genes are TRBV6-5 and TRBJ1-4; 7 bases match TRBD1. The CDR3 covers 14 residues. Looked up from germline, CDR1 is MNHEY and CDR2 is SVGAGI. Losses at the gene ends were 4 bases for V and 8 bases for J; bases not matched to a gene: 7.

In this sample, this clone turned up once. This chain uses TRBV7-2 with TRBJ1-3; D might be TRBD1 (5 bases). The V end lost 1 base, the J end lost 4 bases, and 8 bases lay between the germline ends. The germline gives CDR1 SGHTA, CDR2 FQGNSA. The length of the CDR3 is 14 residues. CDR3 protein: CASSLVRAGNTIYF. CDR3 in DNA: TGTGCCAGCAGCTTAGTCAGGGCCGGAAACACCATATATTTT. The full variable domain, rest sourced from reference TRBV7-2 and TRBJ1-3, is GAGVSQSPSNKVTEKGKDVELRCDPISGHTALYWYRQSLGQGLEFLIYFQGNSAPDKSGLPSDRFSAERTGGSVSTLTIQRTQQEDSAVYLCASSLVRAGNTIYFGEGSWLTVV.

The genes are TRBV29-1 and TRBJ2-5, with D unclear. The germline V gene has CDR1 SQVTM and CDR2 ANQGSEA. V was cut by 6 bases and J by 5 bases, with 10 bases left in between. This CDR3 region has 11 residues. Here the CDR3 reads CSVRKDETQYF. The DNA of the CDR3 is TGCAGCGTGAGAAAAGATGAGACCCAGTACTTC. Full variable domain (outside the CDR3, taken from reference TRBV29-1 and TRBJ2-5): SAVISQKPSRDICQRGTSLTIQCQVDSQVTMMFWYRQQPGQSLTLIATANQGSEATYESGFVIDKFPISRPNLTFSTLTVSNMSPEDSSIYLCSVRKDETQYFGPGTRLLVL.

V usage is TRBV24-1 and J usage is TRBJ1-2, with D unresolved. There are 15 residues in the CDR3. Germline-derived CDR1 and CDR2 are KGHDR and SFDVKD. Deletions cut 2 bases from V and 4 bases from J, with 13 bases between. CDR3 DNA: TGTGCCACCAGTGATTCATCTACGGGTCGCTATGGCTACACCTTC. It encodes CATSDSSTGRYGYTF.

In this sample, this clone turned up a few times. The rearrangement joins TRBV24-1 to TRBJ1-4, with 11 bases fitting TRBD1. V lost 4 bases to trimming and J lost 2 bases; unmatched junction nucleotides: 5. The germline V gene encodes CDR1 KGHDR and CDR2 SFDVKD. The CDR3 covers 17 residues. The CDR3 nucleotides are TGTGCCACCAGTGAGTGGACAGGGGGCAGGACTAATGAAAAACTGTTTTTT. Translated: CATSEWTGGRTNEKLFF.

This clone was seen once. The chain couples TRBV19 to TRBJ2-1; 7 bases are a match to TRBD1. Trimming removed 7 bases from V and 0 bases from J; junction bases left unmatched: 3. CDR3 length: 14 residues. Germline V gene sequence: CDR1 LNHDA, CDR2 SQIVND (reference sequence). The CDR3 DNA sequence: TGTGCCAGTAATACAGGGGTCTCCTACAATGAGCAGTTCTTC. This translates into CASNTGVSYNEQFF.

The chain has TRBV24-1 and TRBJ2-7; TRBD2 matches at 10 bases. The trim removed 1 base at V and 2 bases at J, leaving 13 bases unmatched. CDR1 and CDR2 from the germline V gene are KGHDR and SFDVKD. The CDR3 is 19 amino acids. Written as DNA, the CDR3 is TGTGCCACCAGTGATTTCTGGGTAGCGGGAGGTCCCAGACCCTACGAGCAGTACTTC. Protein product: CATSDFWVAGGPRPYEQYF.

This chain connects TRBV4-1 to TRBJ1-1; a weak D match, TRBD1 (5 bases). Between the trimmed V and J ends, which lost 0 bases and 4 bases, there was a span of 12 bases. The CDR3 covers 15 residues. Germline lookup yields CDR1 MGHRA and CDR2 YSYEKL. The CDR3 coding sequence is TGCGCCAGCAGCCAAGAACAAACAGGTGGCACTGAAGCTTTCTTT. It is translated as CASSQEQTGGTEAFF.

The CDR3 nucleotides are TGTGCCAGCCAGACAGGTCATAATTCACCCCTCCACTTT. Translated, it gives CASQTGHNSPLHF. V and J are TRBV19 and TRBJ1-6; possible D gene TRBD1, 6 bases. Germline CDR1 is LNHDA and CDR2 is SQIVND (reference sequence). V lost 9 bases and J 5 bases, leaving 11 bases between the germline ends. CDR3 size: 13 residues.

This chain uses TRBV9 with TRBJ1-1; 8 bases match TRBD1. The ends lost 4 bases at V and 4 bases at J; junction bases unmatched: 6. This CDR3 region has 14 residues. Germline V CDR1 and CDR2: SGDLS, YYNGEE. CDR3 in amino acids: CASSPHGTGTEAFF. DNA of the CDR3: TGTGCCAGCAGCCCCCACGGGACAGGCACTGAAGCTTTCTTT.

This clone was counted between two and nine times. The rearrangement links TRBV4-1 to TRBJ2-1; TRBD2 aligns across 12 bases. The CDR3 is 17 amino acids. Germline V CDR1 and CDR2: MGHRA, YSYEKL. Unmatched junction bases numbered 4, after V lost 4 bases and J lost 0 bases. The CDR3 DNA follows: TGCGCCAGCAGCCCGGGACTAGCGGGTAGCTCCTACAATGAGCAGTTCTTC. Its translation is CASSPGLAGSSYNEQFF.

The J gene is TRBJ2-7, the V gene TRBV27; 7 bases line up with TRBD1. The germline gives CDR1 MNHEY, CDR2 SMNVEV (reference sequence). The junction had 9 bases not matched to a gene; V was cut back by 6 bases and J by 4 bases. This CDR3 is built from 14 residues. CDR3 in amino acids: CASRSTGAGYEQYF. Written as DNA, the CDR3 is TGTGCCAGCAGATCCACAGGGGCAGGATACGAGCAGTACTTC.